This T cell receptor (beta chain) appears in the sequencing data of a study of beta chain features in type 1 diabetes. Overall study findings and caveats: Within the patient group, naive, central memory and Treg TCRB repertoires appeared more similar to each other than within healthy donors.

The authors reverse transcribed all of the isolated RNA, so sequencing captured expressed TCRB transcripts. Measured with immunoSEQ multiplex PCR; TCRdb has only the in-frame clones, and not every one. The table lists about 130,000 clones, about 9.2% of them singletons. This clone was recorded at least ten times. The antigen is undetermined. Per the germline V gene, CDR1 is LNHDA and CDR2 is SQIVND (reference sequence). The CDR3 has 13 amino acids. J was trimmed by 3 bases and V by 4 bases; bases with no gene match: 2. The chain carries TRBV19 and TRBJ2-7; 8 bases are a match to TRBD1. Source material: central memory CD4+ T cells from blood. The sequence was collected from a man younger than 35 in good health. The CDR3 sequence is CASSRDRNYEQYF. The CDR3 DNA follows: TGTGCCAGTAGTAGGGACAGGAACTACGAGCAGTACTTC.